This T cell receptor beta chain was captured by sequencing in a study of Ad26.COV2.S vaccination and SARS-CoV-2 variants (dated by TCRdb to the early 2020s). Broadly, across the study: Donors in the vaccine arm were drawn from COV1001, a phase I-IIa trial of Ad26.COV2.S in healthy adults that was multicentre, randomized, double-blind and placebo-controlled. A total of 32 samples were included in the TCR-sequenced set, comprising 19 Ad26.COV2.S vaccine recipients, 5 placebo recipients and 8 SARS-CoV-2 convalescent individuals. Participants in the trial were split at random into five groups of five each, receiving low-dose or high-dose Ad26.COV2.S once or twice, or else placebo on both occasions. Blinding of investigators to trial group allocation was maintained during experiments and outcome assessment. TCRbeta repertoire sequencing was used to assess the specificity and breadth of SARS-CoV-2-reactive T cell receptors after Ad26.COV2.S vaccination. Ad26.COV2.S was administered intramuscularly at a dose of 5x10^10 or 1x10^11 viral particles, either as one shot or as two shots given 56 days apart.

The treatment or condition label, read with the paper, signifies: about 20 received Ad26.COV2.S at low or high dose, single or two shots; about 5 received placebo; per-sample allocation not given. Repertoires of vaccine and placebo recipients were sequenced from samples taken on day 63 after the first injection. In Cohort 1b, around 23 adults aged 18-55 years were enrolled at a single site in Boston, USA, between 29 July and 7 August 2020. Ad26.COV2.S consisted of a replication-incompetent adenovirus type 26 vector by which a prefusion-stabilized SARS-CoV-2 spike protein from the original Wuhan strain was expressed. Points on this clone: It lacks a known antigen. No qualities accompany the bases; no much larger clone lies one base away.

For CDR1 and CDR2, the germline V gene lists ENHRY and SYGVKD. Its CDR3 holds 13 amino acids, cysteine through phenylalanine. The DNA shown is the 39-base CDR3, in frame from base 1. Germline trimming amounts to 4 bases on V and 1 base on J, with 0 as the count of junction bases outside the gene matches. The immunoSEQ Assay was the method used to sequence TCRbeta CDR3 regions. After extraction, genomic DNA underwent amplification by bias-controlled multiplex PCR, followed by high-throughput sequencing. The original pipeline was this. To quantify the absolute abundance of every unique TCRbeta CDR3 region, sequences were collapsed and filtered. T cell fraction was estimated by normalizing TCRbeta template counts to usable DNA, which was measured by amplifying reference genes present in all nucleated cells. Repertoire TCRs were annotated as SARS-CoV-2-specific when V gene, CDR3 amino acid sequence and J gene were exactly matched to a known reactive TCR set. The reference SARS-CoV-2 TCR set was obtained from MIRA and was filtered for enrichment in COVID-19-positive ImmuneCODE repertoires, whereby public or cross-reactive TCRs were removed. Based on the MIRA antigens, annotated TCRs were further analysed at the level of specific ORF or position within ORF. Breadth was defined as the number of annotated unique rearrangements divided by the total number of unique productive rearrangements, and depth was defined as the summed frequency of the annotated unique rearrangements. Two-sided Wilcoxon rank-sum tests were used to compare TCR breadth between groups. This is the immuneACCESS table as TCRdb keeps it, with only in-frame sequences that have V and J called. A part of the clones is gone; compared with another copy, unresolved V genes explain less than half, and the rest is unexplained. V, J and clone size are those of that table, while D and trimming were read from the DNA. The sample table holds 440,000 or so clones, of which 90% were seen once. The top ten clones comprise less than 4.5% of the sample.

Findings and caveats that apply to the study as a whole: The authors noted that total T cell responses may have been underestimated by the TCR breadth and depth analyses. Compared with placebo recipients, Ad26.COV2.S recipients showed higher spike-specific TCR breadth (P = 0.0014). After vaccination, substantial breadth of spike-specific CD8+ and CD4+ T cell responses was reported. The study was not powered for comparison of responses between vaccine doses or regimens. Vaccine and placebo recipients had similar non-spike TCR breadth, a finding consistent with the vaccine containing only spike.

The sequencing used peripheral blood, collected in a trial of Ad26.COV2.S vaccine versus placebo. The sequence came from a person between 18 and 65 years old who received the Ad26.COV2.S COVID-19 vaccine or a placebo. The chain is encoded by TRBV10-3 joined to TRBJ1-1, and 7 bases in between align with TRBD1. The sequence in DNA is TGTGCCATCAGTGGACAGGGGAACACTGAAGCTTTCTTT. It codes for CAISGQGNTEAFF.